These T cell receptor beta chains were read from a single sample in a study of post-analysis software for immune sequencing data. TCRdb processed the PCR reads anew with MiXCR; each CDR3 protein has one entry. The repertoire has hundreds of thousands of distinct CDR3 sequences, roughly half of them found once; the top ten carry roughly 4.4%. Material for sequencing was blood. The receptors derive from a girl aged 5 to 17 with multiple sclerosis. Both conserved end residues are part of each CDR3. The order of the fields is clone size, V gene, J gene, D gene, CDR3 DNA, CDR3 protein. D genes are given only for firm matches. For some rows the clone size is stated as once, few or many, or as a class when expanded; others skip it.

clone size: .
V gene: TRBV6-5
J gene: TRBJ2-5
D gene: TRBD2
CDR3 DNA: TGTGCCAGCAGTTACACGGGGCTAGCGGGAACCCAAGAGACCCAGTACTTC
CDR3 protein: CASSYTGLAGTQETQYF

clone size: once
V gene: TRBV10-3
J gene: TRBJ1-2
D gene: .
CDR3 DNA: TGTGCCATCAGTGAGCCGGTACAGGAAGGCTACACCTTC
CDR3 protein: CAISEPVQEGYTF

clone size: .
V gene: TRBV2
J gene: TRBJ2-7
D gene: .
CDR3 DNA: TGTGCCAGCAGCTCTAAGGGACGGGACTCCTACGAGCAGTACTTC
CDR3 protein: CASSSKGRDSYEQYF

clone size: .
V gene: TRBV5-1
J gene: TRBJ1-2
D gene: .
CDR3 DNA: TGCGCCAGCAGCTTCCCAGGGGAAACCTATGGCTACACCTTC
CDR3 protein: CASSFPGETYGYTF

clone size: .
V gene: TRBV6-1
J gene: TRBJ2-7
D gene: .
CDR3 DNA: TGTGCCAGCAGTGAACCGGGGGCCCGAACCTACGAGCAGTACTTC
CDR3 protein: CASSEPGARTYEQYF

clone size: .
V gene: TRBV7-9
J gene: TRBJ1-1
D gene: .
CDR3 DNA: TGTGCCAGCAGCTCTCCTCAACGCTTGGGAGACGAAGCTTTCTTT
CDR3 protein: CASSSPQRLGDEAFF

clone size: .
V gene: TRBV12-3/TRBV12-4
J gene: TRBJ2-5
D gene: TRBD2
CDR3 DNA: TGTGCCAGCAGTTTAAATGCCGGGAGGGCCACAGAGACCCAGTACTTC
CDR3 protein: CASSLNAGRATETQYF

clone size: .
V gene: TRBV7-2
J gene: TRBJ2-7
D gene: .
CDR3 DNA: TGTGCCAGCAGCTTGCCTCCTAGGGGTAGAGGTCGCTACGAGCAGTACTTC
CDR3 protein: CASSLPPRGRGRYEQYF

clone size: .
V gene: TRBV5-1
J gene: TRBJ1-2
D gene: .
CDR3 DNA: TGCGCCAGCAGAGAGTCCCCGGGGTCGACTGGCTACACCTTC
CDR3 protein: CASRESPGSTGYTF

clone size: .
V gene: TRBV12-3/TRBV12-4
J gene: TRBJ2-1
D gene: .
CDR3 DNA: TGTGCCAGCAGTCCCTCGTGGGGACCCTACAATGAGCAGTTCTTC
CDR3 protein: CASSPSWGPYNEQFF

clone size: .
V gene: TRBV29-1
J gene: TRBJ2-7
D gene: TRBD1
CDR3 DNA: TGCAGCGTTGGAGTCCAACAGGGGGCGGGCGACGAGCAGTACTTC
CDR3 protein: CSVGVQQGAGDEQYF

clone size: .
V gene: TRBV20-1
J gene: TRBJ1-5
D gene: .
CDR3 DNA: TGCAGTGCTAGAGTTGTCGGCCCGAATCAGCCCCAGCATTTT
CDR3 protein: CSARVVGPNQPQHF

clone size: .
V gene: TRBV5-1
J gene: TRBJ2-3
D gene: .
CDR3 DNA: TGCGCCAGCTACCGGGACAGCACAGATACGCAGTATTTT
CDR3 protein: CASYRDSTDTQYF

clone size: once
V gene: TRBV12-3/TRBV12-4
J gene: TRBJ2-1
D gene: .
CDR3 DNA: TGTGCCAGCAGCGGGACGGACAATGAGCAGTTCTTC
CDR3 protein: CASSGTDNEQFF

clone size: .
V gene: TRBV6-1
J gene: TRBJ2-1
D gene: .
CDR3 DNA: .
CDR3 protein: CASSLSGLAAPPTMSSSSPFF

clone size: many
V gene: TRBV7-8
J gene: TRBJ2-7
D gene: .
CDR3 DNA: TGTGCCAGCAGCTTAGGGAGAGTGGACTACGAGCAGTACTTC
CDR3 protein: CASSLGRVDYEQYF

clone size: once
V gene: TRBV27
J gene: TRBJ1-4
D gene: .
CDR3 DNA: TGTGCCAGCAGTTTATCCTCCGTGGGCAGGAGGACAGAAAAACTGTTTTTT
CDR3 protein: CASSLSSVGRRTEKLFF

clone size: .
V gene: TRBV7-7
J gene: TRBJ2-1
D gene: TRBD2
CDR3 DNA: TGTGCCAGCAGCCCTTACGGGACTATTGAGCAGTTCTTC
CDR3 protein: CASSPYGTIEQFF

clone size: .
V gene: TRBV20-1
J gene: TRBJ2-7
D gene: TRBD1
CDR3 DNA: TGCAGTGCTAGAGGAGCGGACAGGACCTACGAGCAGTACTTC
CDR3 protein: CSARGADRTYEQYF

clone size: .
V gene: TRBV24-1
J gene: TRBJ2-2
D gene: .
CDR3 DNA: TGTGCCACCAGTGGGGGGCCTGTCACCGGGGAGCTGTTTTTT
CDR3 protein: CATSGGPVTGELFF

clone size: once
V gene: TRBV7-9
J gene: TRBJ2-6
D gene: .
CDR3 DNA: TGTGCCAGCACGCGGACTTCCGGGGCCAACGTCCTGACTTTC
CDR3 protein: CASTRTSGANVLTF

clone size: .
V gene: TRBV5-6
J gene: TRBJ1-2
D gene: .
CDR3 DNA: TGTGCCAGCAGCCCTCTCCACGTGGGTAACTATGGCTACACCTTC
CDR3 protein: CASSPLHVGNYGYTF

clone size: .
V gene: TRBV4-1
J gene: TRBJ2-3
D gene: .
CDR3 DNA: TGCGCCAGCAGCCACTCGCTCAGCACAGATACGCAGTATTTT
CDR3 protein: CASSHSLSTDTQYF

clone size: few
V gene: TRBV4-1
J gene: TRBJ1-2
D gene: .
CDR3 DNA: TGCGCCAGCAGCCAGGGCTCCGGGGGCTACACCTTC
CDR3 protein: CASSQGSGGYTF

clone size: .
V gene: TRBV3-1
J gene: TRBJ2-7
D gene: .
CDR3 DNA: TGTGCCAGCAGCCATACCCCCTCCTACGAGCAGTACTTC
CDR3 protein: CASSHTPSYEQYF

clone size: .
V gene: TRBV24-1
J gene: TRBJ2-3
D gene: .
CDR3 DNA: TGTGCCACCAGTGGGGGCGGGTCCACAGATACGCAGTATTTT
CDR3 protein: CATSGGGSTDTQYF

clone size: once
V gene: TRBV7-2
J gene: TRBJ2-3
D gene: .
CDR3 DNA: TGTGCCAGCAGCTCCCTGACCCACACAGATACGCAGTATTTT
CDR3 protein: CASSSLTHTDTQYF

clone size: .
V gene: TRBV27
J gene: TRBJ1-6
D gene: .
CDR3 DNA: TGTGCCAGCAGACGAGGGACTGAGGGCTCACCCCTCCACTTT
CDR3 protein: CASRRGTEGSPLHF

clone size: .
V gene: TRBV20-1
J gene: TRBJ2-7
D gene: TRBD2
CDR3 DNA: TGCAGTGTTGAATTCAAAGCGGGAGGGCCCTACGAGCAGTACTTC
CDR3 protein: CSVEFKAGGPYEQYF

clone size: .
V gene: TRBV20-1
J gene: TRBJ2-5
D gene: .
CDR3 DNA: TGCAGTGCTCCTGACACGGACAATGAGCAGTACTTC
CDR3 protein: CSAPDTDNEQYF

clone size: .
V gene: TRBV5-1
J gene: TRBJ2-2
D gene: .
CDR3 DNA: TGCGCCAGCAGCTTGGTCCCGAGCACCGGGGAGCTGTTTTTT
CDR3 protein: CASSLVPSTGELFF

clone size: few
V gene: TRBV20-1
J gene: TRBJ2-7
D gene: .
CDR3 DNA: TGCAGTGCCCGCCAACCCAATCTTGACAGGCTCTACGAGCAGTACTTC
CDR3 protein: CSARQPNLDRLYEQYF

clone size: few
V gene: TRBV29-1
J gene: TRBJ2-7
D gene: TRBD2
CDR3 DNA: TGCAGCGTGACTAGCGGGAGGGCCGTTGTTAACTACGAGCAGTACTTC
CDR3 protein: CSVTSGRAVVNYEQYF

clone size: .
V gene: TRBV6-1
J gene: TRBJ1-4
D gene: .
CDR3 DNA: TGTGCCAGCAGTGAAGTAGGCGGAAATGAAAAACTGTTTTTT
CDR3 protein: CASSEVGGNEKLFF

clone size: few
V gene: TRBV5-6
J gene: TRBJ2-7
D gene: .
CDR3 DNA: TGTGCCAGCAGCCCCCCCCTCGGTTCAGAGCAGTACTTC
CDR3 protein: CASSPPLGSEQYF

clone size: once
V gene: TRBV7-2
J gene: TRBJ2-3
D gene: .
CDR3 DNA: TGTGCCAGCAGCTTAATAGGGGATCGCGAGCAGTATTTT
CDR3 protein: CASSLIGDREQYF

clone size: .
V gene: TRBV6-5
J gene: TRBJ2-4
D gene: TRBD2
CDR3 DNA: TGTGCCAGCAGTTACGCGGGGGGGGTGGAGCAGTACTTC
CDR3 protein: CASSYAGGVEQYF

clone size: .
V gene: TRBV11-2
J gene: TRBJ2-1
D gene: TRBD2
CDR3 DNA: TGTGCCAGCAGCTTAACGGCGCAGCGGGAGGGCCCAGTCTACAATGAGCAGTTCTTC
CDR3 protein: CASSLTAQREGPVYNEQFF

clone size: .
V gene: TRBV12-3/TRBV12-4
J gene: TRBJ2-5
D gene: TRBD2
CDR3 DNA: TGTGCCAGCAGTTATAAACTAGCGACCGAGGGTGAGCAGTACTTC
CDR3 protein: CASSYKLATEGEQYF

clone size: .
V gene: TRBV30
J gene: TRBJ2-7
D gene: .
CDR3 DNA: TGTGCCTGGAGTGTACCTAGCCTAACGACCTACGAGCAGTACTTC
CDR3 protein: CAWSVPSLTTYEQYF

clone size: .
V gene: TRBV10-3
J gene: TRBJ2-7
D gene: TRBD1
CDR3 DNA: TGTGCCATCAGGGCCGGGACAGGGGGCGCGTACGAGCAGTACTTC
CDR3 protein: CAIRAGTGGAYEQYF

clone size: few
V gene: TRBV11-2
J gene: TRBJ2-3
D gene: TRBD2
CDR3 DNA: TGTGCCAGCAGGCTGGGGACTAGCGGGTCGATGGGGACGCAGTATTTT
CDR3 protein: CASRLGTSGSMGTQYF

clone size: few
V gene: TRBV7-2
J gene: TRBJ2-5
D gene: TRBD2
CDR3 DNA: TGTGCCAGCAGCTTAGTCGTGACAGCGGGGAAGACCCAGTACTTC
CDR3 protein: CASSLVVTAGKTQYF